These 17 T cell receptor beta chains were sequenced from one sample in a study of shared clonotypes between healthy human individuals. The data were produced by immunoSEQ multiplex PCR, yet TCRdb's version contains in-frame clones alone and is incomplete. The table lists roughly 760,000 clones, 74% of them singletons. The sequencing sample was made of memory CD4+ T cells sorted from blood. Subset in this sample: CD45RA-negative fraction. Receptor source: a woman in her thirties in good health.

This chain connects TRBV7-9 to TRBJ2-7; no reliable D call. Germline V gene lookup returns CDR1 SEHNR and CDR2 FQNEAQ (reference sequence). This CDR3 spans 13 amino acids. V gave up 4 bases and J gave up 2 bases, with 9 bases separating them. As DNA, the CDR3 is TGTGCCAGCAGCTCAACAGACGCCTACGAGCAGTACTTC. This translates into CASSSTDAYEQYF.

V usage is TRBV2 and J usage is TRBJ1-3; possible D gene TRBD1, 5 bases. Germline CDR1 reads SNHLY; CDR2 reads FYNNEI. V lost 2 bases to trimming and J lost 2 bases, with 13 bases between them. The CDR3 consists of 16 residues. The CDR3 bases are TGTGCCAGCAGTGAATTCAGGACACCGCCTGGAAACACCATATATTTT. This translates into CASSEFRTPPGNTIYF.

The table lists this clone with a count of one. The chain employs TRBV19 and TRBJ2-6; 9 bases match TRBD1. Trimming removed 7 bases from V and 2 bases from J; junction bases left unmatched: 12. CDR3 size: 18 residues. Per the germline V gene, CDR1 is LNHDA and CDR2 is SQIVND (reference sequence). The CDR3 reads CASTPWGQGRPGANVLTF. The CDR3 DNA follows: TGTGCCAGTACTCCATGGGGACAGGGACGTCCTGGGGCCAACGTCCTGACTTTC.

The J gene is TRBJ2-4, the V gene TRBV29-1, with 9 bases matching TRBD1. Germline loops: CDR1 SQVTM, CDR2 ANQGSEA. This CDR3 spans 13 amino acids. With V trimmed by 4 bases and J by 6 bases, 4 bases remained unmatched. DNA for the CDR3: TGCAGCGTTGGGGGACAGGGATTAAACATTCAGTACTTC. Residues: CSVGGQGLNIQYF.

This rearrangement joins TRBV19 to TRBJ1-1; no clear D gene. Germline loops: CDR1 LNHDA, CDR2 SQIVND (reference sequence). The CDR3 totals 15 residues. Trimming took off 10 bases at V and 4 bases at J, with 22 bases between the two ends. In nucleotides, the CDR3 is TGTGCCACCCTAGACCCGGGCAGAACCTTCACTGAAGCTTTCTTT. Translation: CATLDPGRTFTEAFF.

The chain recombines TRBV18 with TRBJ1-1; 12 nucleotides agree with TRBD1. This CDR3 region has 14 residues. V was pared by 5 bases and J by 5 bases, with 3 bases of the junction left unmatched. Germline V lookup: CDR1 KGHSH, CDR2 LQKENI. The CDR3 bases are TGTGCCAGCTCAGGGGACAGGGGGCAAACTGAAGCTTTCTTT. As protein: CASSGDRGQTEAFF.

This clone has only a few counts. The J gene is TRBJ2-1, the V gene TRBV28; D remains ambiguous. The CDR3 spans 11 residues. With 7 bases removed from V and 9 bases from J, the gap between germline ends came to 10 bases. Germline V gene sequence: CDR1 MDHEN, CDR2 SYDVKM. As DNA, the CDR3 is TGTGCCAGCACTACGGGCTCTGAGCAGTTCTTC. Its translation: CASTTGSEQFF. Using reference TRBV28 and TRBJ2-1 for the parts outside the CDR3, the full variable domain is DVKVTQSSRYLVKRTGEKVFLECVQDMDHENMFWYRQDPGLGLRLIYFSYDVKMKEKGDIPEGYSVSREKKERFSLILESASTNQTSMYLCASTTGSEQFFGPGTRLTVL.

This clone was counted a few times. In nucleotides, the CDR3 is TGTGCCAGCATGGCGGCGGGGGATACGCAGTATTTT. It translates to CASMAAGDTQYF. V and J are TRBV25-1 and TRBJ2-3; possible D gene TRBD2, 6 bases. Germline loops: CDR1 MGHDK, CDR2 SYGVNS. The germline V and J ends were trimmed by 7 bases and 6 bases, with 11 bases remaining between them. The CDR3 length is 12 residues.

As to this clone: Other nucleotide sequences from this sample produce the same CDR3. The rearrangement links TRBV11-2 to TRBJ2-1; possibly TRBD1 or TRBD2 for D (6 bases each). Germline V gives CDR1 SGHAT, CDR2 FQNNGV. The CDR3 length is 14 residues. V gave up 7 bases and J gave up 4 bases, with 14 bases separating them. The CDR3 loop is CASTAGQGYNEQFF. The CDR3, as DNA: TGTGCCAGCACCGCGGGGCAGGGGTACAATGAGCAGTTCTTC.

The CDR3 region has the DNA TGTGCCAGCAGTGGACAACCAGGGGGTGAAGCTTTCTTT. Translating gives CASSGQPGGEAFF. The V call is TRBV7-3, the J call TRBJ1-1; 7 bases line up with TRBD1. The length of the CDR3 is 13 residues. Germline loops: CDR1 SGHTA, CDR2 FQGTGA. Trimming took 6 bases from V and 7 from J; bases not matched to a gene: 8.

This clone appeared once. CDR3 loop: CASSFYEGQGNQPQHF. CDR3 bases: TGTGCCAGCAGCTTTTACGAGGGGCAGGGAAATCAGCCCCAGCATTTT. The genes are TRBV5-8 and TRBJ1-5; TRBD1 might be the D (5 bases). This CDR3 is built from 16 residues. Germline V gives CDR1 SGHTS, CDR2 YDEGEE. The V gene lost 2 bases and the J gene lost 4 bases, with 16 bases spanning the gap.

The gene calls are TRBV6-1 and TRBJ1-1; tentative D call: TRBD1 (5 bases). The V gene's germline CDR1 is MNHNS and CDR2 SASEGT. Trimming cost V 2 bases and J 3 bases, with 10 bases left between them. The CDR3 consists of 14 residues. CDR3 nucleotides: TGTGCCAGCAGTGAACCCCAGGGCCACACTGAAGCTTTCTTT. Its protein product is CASSEPQGHTEAFF.

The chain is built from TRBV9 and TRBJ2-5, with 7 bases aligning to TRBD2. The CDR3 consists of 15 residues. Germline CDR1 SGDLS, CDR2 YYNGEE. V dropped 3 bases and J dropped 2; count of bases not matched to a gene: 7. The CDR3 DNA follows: TGTGCCAGCAGCGCAAGAGCGGGGCAGCAAGAGACCCAGTACTTC. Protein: CASSARAGQQETQYF.

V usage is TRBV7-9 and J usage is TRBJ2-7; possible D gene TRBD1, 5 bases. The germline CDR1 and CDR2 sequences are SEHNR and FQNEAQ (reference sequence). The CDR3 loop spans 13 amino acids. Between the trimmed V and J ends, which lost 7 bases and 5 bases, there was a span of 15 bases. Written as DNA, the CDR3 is TGTGCCAGCACAGCCACAGGTTACGACGAGCAGTACTTC. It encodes CASTATGYDEQYF.

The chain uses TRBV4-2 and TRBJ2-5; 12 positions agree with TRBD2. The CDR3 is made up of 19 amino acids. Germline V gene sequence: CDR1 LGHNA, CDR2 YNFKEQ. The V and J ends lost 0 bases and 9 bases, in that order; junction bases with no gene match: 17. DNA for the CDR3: TGTGCCAGCAGCCAAGATGGAAGCGCGGGACTAGCGGGTTTCGGTGCCCAGTACTTC. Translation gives CASSQDGSAGLAGFGAQYF.

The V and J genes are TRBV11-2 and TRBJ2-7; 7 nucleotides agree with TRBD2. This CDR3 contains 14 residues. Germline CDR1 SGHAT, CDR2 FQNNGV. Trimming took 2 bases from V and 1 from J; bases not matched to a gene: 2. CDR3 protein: CASSLRAGSYEQYF. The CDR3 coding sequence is TGTGCCAGCAGCTTACGAGCGGGGTCCTACGAGCAGTACTTC.

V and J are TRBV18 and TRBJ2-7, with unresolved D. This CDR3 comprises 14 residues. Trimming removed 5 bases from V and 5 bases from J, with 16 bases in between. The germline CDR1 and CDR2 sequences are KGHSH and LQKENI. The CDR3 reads CASSALGTIHEQYF. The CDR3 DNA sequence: TGTGCCAGCTCAGCGCTGGGTACGATCCACGAGCAGTACTTC.